These T cell receptor beta chains were read from a single sample in a study of human T cells and chemical hapten exposure. TCRdb recomputed calls from the RACE reads with MiXCR, one row per CDR3 protein. The sample shows tens of thousands of distinct CDR3 sequences, over 9% of them seen only once. The sample in question was whole blood, obtained in connection with sensitization to the hapten diphenylcyclopropenone (DPC). Receptors were obtained from a woman in her fifties or sixties with alopecia areata. Some clones in this sample may be carry-over from other donors' samples. Both conserved end residues are part of each CDR3. Fields, in order: V gene, clone size, J gene, CDR3 length, D gene, CDR3 protein, CDR3 DNA. The D gene is left open where the match is weak. Where a row states a size, it is once, few, many or the class of an expanded clone; other rows omit it.

V: TRBV7-2; size: few; J: TRBJ2-3; length: 17; D: TRBD2; CDR3: CASSVGRLAGSTDTQYF; DNA: TGTGCCAGCAGCGTAGGCAGGCTAGCGGGAAGCACAGATACGCAGTATTTT
V: TRBV27; size: many; J: TRBJ2-7; length: 12; D: -; CDR3: CASSSTVYEQYF; DNA: TGTGCCAGCAGTTCCACAGTTTACGAGCAGTACTTC
V: TRBV27; size: few; J: TRBJ2-6; length: 16; D: -; CDR3: CASSLYVNSGANVLTF; DNA: TGTGCCAGCAGTTTATATGTTAACTCTGGGGCCAACGTCCTGACTTTC
V: TRBV28; size: many; J: TRBJ1-1; length: 13; D: TRBD1; CDR3: CASSPGGPVEAFF; DNA: TGTGCCAGCAGTCCAGGGGGACCTGTTGAAGCTTTCTTT
V: TRBV14; size: few; J: TRBJ2-3; length: 13; D: -; CDR3: CASSQVPADTQYF; DNA: TGTGCCAGCAGCCAAGTCCCGGCAGATACGCAGTATTTT
V: TRBV6-2/TRBV6-3; size: many; J: TRBJ2-7; length: 13; D: TRBD1; CDR3: CASSSGQTYEQYF; DNA: TGTGCCAGCAGCTCGGGACAGACCTACGAGCAGTACTTC
V: TRBV21-1; size: -; J: TRBJ2-7; length: 14; D: -; CDR3: CASTPLRGPYEQYF; DNA: TGTGCCAGCACCCCCCTGCGGGGTCCCTACGAGCAGTACTTC
V: TRBV18; size: few; J: TRBJ1-5; length: 14; D: TRBD1; CDR3: CASSQDRAHQPQHF; DNA: TGTGCCAGCTCACAAGACAGGGCCCATCAGCCCCAGCATTTT
V: TRBV7-9; size: few; J: TRBJ2-3; length: 16; D: TRBD2; CDR3: CASTLSGAGLTDTQYF; DNA: TGTGCCAGCACCTTATCTGGAGCGGGACTCACAGATACGCAGTATTTT
V: TRBV6-2/TRBV6-3; size: -; J: TRBJ2-7; length: 13; D: TRBD1; CDR3: CASMGQGPYEQYF; DNA: TGTGCCAGCATGGGACAGGGACCCTACGAGCAGTACTTC